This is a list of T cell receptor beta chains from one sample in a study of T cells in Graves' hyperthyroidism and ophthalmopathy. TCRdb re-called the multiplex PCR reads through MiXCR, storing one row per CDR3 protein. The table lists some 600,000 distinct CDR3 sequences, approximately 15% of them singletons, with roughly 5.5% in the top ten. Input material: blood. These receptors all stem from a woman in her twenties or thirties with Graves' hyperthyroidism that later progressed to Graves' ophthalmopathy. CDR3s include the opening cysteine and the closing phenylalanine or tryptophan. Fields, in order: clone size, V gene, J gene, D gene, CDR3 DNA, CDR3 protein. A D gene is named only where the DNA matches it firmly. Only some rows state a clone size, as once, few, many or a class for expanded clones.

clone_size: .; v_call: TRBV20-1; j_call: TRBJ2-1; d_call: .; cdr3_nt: TGCAGTGCTAGATGGACGACCCAATCTAATGAGCAGTTCTTC; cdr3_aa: CSARWTTQSNEQFF
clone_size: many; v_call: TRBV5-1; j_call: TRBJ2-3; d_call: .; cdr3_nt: TGCGCCAGCAGCAAATCTAGCACAGATACGCAGTATTTT; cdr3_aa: CASSKSSTDTQYF
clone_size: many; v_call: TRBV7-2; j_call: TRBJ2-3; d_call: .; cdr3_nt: TGTGCCAGCAGCTCGGCGGTCAAGGTCCCAGATACGCAGTATTTT; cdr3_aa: CASSSAVKVPDTQYF
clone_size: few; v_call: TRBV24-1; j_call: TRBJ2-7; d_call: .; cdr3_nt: TGTGCCACCAGACAGGGACCTTCCTACGAGCAGTACTTC; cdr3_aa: CATRQGPSYEQYF
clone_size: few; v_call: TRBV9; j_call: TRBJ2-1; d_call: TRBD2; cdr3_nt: TGTGCCAGCAGCCGGGAGGGGGTGCTCCAGTTAGAGCAGTTCTTC; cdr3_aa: CASSREGVLQLEQFF
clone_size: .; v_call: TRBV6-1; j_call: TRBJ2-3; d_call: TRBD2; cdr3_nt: TGTGCCAGCAGCCACCTTCTCGCGGGAGGTGTGGATACGCAGTATTTT; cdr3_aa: CASSHLLAGGVDTQYF
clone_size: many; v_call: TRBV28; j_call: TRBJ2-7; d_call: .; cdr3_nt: TGTGCCAGCAGTTTAAACGGAGACTCCTACGAGCAGTACTTC; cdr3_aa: CASSLNGDSYEQYF
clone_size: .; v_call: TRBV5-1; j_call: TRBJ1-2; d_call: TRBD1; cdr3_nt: TGCGCCAGCAGCCCGAGGACAGGGGGCTCGGATGGCTACACCTTC; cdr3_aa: CASSPRTGGSDGYTF
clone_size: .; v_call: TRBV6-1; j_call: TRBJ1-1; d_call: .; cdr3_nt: TGTGCCAGCAAGTCCTCCACTGAAGCTTTCTTT; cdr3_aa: CASKSSTEAFF
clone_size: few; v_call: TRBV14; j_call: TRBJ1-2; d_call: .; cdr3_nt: TGTGCCAGCAGCCAACACCCAACGGGGAGCTACACCTTC; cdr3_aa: CASSQHPTGSYTF
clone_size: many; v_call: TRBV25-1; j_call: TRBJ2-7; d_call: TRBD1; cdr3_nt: TGTGCCAGCAGGGGACAGGAGACCTACGAGCAGTACTTC; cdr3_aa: CASRGQETYEQYF
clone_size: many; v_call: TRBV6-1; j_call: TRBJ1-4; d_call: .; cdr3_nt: TGTGCCAGCAGTTATAAGAAAGGACCTAATGAAAAACTGTTTTTT; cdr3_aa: CASSYKKGPNEKLFF
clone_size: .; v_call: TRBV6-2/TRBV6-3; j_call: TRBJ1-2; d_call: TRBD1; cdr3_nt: TGTGCCAGCACGGGACAGGGGTTTGGCTACACCTTC; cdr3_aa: CASTGQGFGYTF
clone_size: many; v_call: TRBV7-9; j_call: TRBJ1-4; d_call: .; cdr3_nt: TGTGCCAGCAGCTTAGCGGGCGGCAGGAGGAATGAAAAACTGTTTTTT; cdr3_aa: CASSLAGGRRNEKLFF
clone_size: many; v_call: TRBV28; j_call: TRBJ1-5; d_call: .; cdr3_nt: TGTGCCAGCAGGGGGGGGGACCTCATTCAGCCCCAGCATTTT; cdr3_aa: CASRGGDLIQPQHF
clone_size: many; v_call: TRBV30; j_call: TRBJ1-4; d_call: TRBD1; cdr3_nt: TGTGCCTGGAGGCTGACAGGGGCCGTTGAAAAACTGTTTTTT; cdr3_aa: CAWRLTGAVEKLFF
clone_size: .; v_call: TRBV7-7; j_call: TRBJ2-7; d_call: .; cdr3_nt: TGTGCTAGCAGTCATGGACCCTCCTACGAGCAGTACTTC; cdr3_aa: CASSHGPSYEQYF
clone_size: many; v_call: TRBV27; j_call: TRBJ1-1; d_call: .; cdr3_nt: TGTGCCAGCAGTCCCAGACCGCAGAACACTGAAGCTTTCTTT; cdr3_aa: CASSPRPQNTEAFF
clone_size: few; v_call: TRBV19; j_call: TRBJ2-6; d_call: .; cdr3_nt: TGTGCCAGCAAGGGGGGGGGAGTCTCTGGGGCCAACGTCCTGACTTTC; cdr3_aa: CASKGGGVSGANVLTF
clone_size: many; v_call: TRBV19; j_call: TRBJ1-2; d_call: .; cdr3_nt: TGTGCCAGTAGCCCATTCTCGGACGGAAACTATGGCTACACCTTC; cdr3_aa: CASSPFSDGNYGYTF
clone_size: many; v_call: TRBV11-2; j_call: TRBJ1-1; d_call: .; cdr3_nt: TGTGCCAGCAGCTTTAAGGACACTGAAGCTTTCTTT; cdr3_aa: CASSFKDTEAFF
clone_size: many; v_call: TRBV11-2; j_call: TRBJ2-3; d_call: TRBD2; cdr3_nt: TGTGCCAGCAGTCGCAGGACTAGCGGGAGGGCAGATACGCAGTATTTT; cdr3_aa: CASSRRTSGRADTQYF
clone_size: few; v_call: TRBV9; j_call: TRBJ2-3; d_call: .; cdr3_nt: TGTGCCAGCAGCGTTGGACCATCCCGCGATACGCAGTATTTT; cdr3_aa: CASSVGPSRDTQYF
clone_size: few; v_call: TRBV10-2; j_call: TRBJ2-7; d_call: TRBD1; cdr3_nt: TGCGCCAGCAGTGGATCAGGGGGCAGGCCTCGCGAGCAGTACTTC; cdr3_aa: CASSGSGGRPREQYF
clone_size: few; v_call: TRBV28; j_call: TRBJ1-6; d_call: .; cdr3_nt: TGTGCCAGCAGTAAGGGGCGGGAAAAGGCCCTCCACTTT; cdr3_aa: CASSKGREKALHF
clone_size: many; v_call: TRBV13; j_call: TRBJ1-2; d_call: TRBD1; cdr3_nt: TGTGCCAGCAGCTCGAGGGGGCCCTATGGCTACACCTTC; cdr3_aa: CASSSRGPYGYTF
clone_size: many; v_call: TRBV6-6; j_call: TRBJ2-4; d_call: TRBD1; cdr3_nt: TGTGCCAGCAGTTACCCGGACAGGGGGGGGAAAAACATTCAGTACTTC; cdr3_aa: CASSYPDRGGKNIQYF
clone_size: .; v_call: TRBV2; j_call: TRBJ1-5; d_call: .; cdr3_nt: TGTGCCAGCAGTGGGGGGGGAGGTGGTCAGCCCCAGCATTTT; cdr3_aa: CASSGGGGGQPQHF
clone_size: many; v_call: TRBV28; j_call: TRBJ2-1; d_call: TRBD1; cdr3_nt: TGTGCCAGCAGTTCACAGGGGGCTAGCTCCTACAATGAGCAGTTCTTC; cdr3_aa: CASSSQGASSYNEQFF
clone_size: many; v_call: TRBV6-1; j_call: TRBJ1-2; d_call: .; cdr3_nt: TGTGCCAGCAGTGAAAGTCAGGTCCAGGAAGGCTACACCTTC; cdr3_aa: CASSESQVQEGYTF
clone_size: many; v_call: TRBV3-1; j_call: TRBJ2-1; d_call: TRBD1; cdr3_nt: TGTGCCAGCAGCCCCGCGGCCAGGGGGTATGAGCAGTTCTTC; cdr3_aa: CASSPAARGYEQFF
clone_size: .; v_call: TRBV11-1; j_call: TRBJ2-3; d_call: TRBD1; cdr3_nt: TGTGCCAGCACCTTGGACAGGGCTACAGATACGCAGTATTTT; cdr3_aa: CASTLDRATDTQYF
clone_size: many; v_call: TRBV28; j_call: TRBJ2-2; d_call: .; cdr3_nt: TGTGCCAGCAGTTTGGGGACCTGGGGCACCGGGGAGCTGTTTTTT; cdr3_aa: CASSLGTWGTGELFF
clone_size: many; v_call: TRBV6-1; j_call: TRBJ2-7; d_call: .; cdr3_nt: TGTGCCAGCCGGGCAGGCCACCCCTACGAGCAGTACTTC; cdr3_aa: CASRAGHPYEQYF
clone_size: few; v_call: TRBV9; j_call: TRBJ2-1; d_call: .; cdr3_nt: TGTGCCAGCAACACTCCCCGGGGCCCTTACAATGAGCAGTTCTTC; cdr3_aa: CASNTPRGPYNEQFF
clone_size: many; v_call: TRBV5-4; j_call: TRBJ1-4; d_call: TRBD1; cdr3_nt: TGTGCCAGCAGCGTAGGGACAGCCACTGGTACGGAACTGTTTTTT; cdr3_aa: CASSVGTATGTELFF
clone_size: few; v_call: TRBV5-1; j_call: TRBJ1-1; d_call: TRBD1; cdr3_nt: TGCGCCAGCAGACCTCAGGGGGAGTACACTGAAGCTTTCTTT; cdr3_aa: CASRPQGEYTEAFF
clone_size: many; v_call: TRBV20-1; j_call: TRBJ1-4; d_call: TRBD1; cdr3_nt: TGCAGTGCTGAGGGGGGGCATCGGGACAGGAAAATTTTGACTAATGAAAAACTGTTTTTT; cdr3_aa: CSAEGGHRDRKILTNEKLFF
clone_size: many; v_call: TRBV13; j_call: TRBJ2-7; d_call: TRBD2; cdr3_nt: TGTGCCAGCAGCATTAGCGGGAGCTCCTACGAGCAGTACTTC; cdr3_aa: CASSISGSSYEQYF
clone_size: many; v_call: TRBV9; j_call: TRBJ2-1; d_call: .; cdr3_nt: TGTGCCAGCAGCGACGTCGGCGGAGAGTACAATGAGCAGTTCTTC; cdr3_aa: CASSDVGGEYNEQFF
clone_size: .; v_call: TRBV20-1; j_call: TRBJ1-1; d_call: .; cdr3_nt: TGCAGTGCTAGAGATAGCGACGGCGTCGTCGCTTTCTTT; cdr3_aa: CSARDSDGVVAFF
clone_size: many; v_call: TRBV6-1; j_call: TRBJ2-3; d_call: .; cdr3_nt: TGTGCCAGCAGTGTTCCCGGGTGGACAGATACAGATACGCAGTATTTT; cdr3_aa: CASSVPGWTDTDTQYF
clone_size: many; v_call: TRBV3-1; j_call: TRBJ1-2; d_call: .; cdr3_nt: TGTGCCAGCAGCCTCCACTGGGGGGACTACACCTTC; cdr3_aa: CASSLHWGDYTF
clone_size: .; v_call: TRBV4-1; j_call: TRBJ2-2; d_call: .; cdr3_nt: TGCGCCAGCAGCCGGGACCCTTCCTCCGGGGAGCTGTTTTTT; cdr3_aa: CASSRDPSSGELFF
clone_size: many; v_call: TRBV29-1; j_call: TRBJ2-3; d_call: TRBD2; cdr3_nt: TGCAGCGCCTCGACTAGCGGAGAAACAGATACGCAGTATTTT; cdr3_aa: CSASTSGETDTQYF